A single TCR beta chain is shown here with its context. The data derive from a study of cytomegalovirus exposure and HLA in healthy donors. 60 Vbeta and 13 Jbeta primers were used in PCR. Repertoires were generated with immunoSEQ multiplex PCR, while TCRdb's copy carries only in-frame clones and drops some. Of about 100,000 clones detected, roughly 80% appear once; the ten largest clones hold approximately 5.1%. In germline, CDR1 is WNHNN, CDR2 SYGVQD (reference sequence). Deletions cut 2 bases from V and 1 base from J, with 17 bases between. The CDR3 consists of 17 residues. This TCR was sampled from a female donor in good health and CMV-seropositive. Sequenced material: PBMCs. The chain is built from TRBV10-1 and TRBJ2-5, with D possibly TRBD2 on 7 matching bases. The CDR3: CASSEPEGGRFQETQYF. The CDR3 DNA sequence: TGCGCCAGCAGTGAGCCTGAGGGGGGGCGATTCCAAGAGACCCAGTACTTC.